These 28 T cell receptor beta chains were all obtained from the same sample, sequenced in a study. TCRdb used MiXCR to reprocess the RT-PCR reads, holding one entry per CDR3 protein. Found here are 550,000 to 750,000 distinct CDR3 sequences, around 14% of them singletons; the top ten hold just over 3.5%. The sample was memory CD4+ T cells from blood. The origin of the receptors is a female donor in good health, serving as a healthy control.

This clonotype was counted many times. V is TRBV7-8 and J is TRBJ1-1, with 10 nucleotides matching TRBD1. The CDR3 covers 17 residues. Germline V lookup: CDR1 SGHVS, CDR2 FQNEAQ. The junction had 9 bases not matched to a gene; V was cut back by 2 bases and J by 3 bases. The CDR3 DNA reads TGTGCCAGCAGCTTACGGGGTGGACAGGGGGGGGACACTGAAGCTTTCTTT. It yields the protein CASSLRGGQGGDTEAFF.

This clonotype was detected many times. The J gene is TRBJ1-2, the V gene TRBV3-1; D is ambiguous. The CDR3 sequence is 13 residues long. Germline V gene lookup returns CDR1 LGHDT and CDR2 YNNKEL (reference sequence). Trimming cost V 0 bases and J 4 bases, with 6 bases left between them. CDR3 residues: CASSQDHGYGYTF. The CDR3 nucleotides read TGTGCCAGCAGCCAAGATCACGGCTATGGCTACACCTTC.

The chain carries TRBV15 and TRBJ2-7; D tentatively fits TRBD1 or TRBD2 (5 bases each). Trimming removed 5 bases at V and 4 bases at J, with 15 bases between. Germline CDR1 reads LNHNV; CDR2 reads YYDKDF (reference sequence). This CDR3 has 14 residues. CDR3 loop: CATSPQGTDYEQYF. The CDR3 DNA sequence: TGTGCCACCAGCCCCCAAGGGACGGATTACGAGCAGTACTTC. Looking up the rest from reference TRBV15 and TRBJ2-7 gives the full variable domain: DAMVIQNPRYQVTQFGKPVTLSCSQTLNHNVMYWYQQKSSQAPKLLFHYYDKDFNNEADTPDNFQSRRPNTSFCFLDIRSPGLGDTAMYLCATSPQGTDYEQYFGPGTRLTVT.

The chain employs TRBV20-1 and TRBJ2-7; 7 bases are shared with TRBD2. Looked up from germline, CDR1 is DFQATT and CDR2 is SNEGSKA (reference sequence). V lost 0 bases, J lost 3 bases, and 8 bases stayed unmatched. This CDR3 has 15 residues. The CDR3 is CSARERTRANYEQYF. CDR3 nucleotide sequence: TGCAGTGCTAGAGAACGGACTAGAGCAAACTACGAGCAGTACTTC.

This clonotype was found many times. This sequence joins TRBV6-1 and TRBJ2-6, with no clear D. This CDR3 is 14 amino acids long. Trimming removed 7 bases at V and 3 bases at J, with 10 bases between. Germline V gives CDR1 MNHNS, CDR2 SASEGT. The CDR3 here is CASTRERGANVLTF. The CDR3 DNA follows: TGTGCCAGCACCCGAGAGCGTGGGGCCAACGTCCTGACTTTC.

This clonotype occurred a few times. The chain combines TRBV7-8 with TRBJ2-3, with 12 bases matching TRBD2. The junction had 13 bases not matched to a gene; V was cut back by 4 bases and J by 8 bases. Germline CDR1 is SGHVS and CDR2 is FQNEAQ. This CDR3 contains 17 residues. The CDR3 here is CASSSNGLAGIRGTQYF. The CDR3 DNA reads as TGTGCCAGCAGCTCCAACGGACTAGCGGGGATCCGGGGTACGCAGTATTTT.

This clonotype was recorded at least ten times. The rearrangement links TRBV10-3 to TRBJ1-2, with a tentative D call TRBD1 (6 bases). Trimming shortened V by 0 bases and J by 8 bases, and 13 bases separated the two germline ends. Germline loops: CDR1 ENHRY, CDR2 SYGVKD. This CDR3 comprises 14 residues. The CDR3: CAISESGGPRGYTF. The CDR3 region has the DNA TGTGCCATCAGTGAGTCGGGGGGCCCAAGGGGCTACACCTTC.

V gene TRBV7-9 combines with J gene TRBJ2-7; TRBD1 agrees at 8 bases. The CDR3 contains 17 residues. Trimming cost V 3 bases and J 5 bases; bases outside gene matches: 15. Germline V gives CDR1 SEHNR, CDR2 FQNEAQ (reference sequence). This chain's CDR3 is CASSFYLGQGRFDEQYF. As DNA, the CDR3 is TGTGCCAGCAGCTTTTATCTAGGACAGGGACGTTTTGACGAGCAGTACTTC.

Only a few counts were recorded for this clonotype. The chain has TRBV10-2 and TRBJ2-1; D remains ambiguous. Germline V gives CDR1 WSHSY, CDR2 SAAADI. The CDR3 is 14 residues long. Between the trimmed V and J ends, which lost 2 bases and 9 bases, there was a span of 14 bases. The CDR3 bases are TGCGCCAGCAGTGAGCCGGGCCATGCACTTGAGCAGTTCTTC. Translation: CASSEPGHALEQFF.

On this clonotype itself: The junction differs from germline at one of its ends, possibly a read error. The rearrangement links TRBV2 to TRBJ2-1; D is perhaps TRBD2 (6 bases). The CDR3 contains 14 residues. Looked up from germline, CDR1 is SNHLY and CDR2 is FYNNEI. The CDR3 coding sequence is TGTGCCAGCAGTGGGGGGAGGACAATTGCTCTTGGGATCTTC. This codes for CASSGGRTIALGIF.

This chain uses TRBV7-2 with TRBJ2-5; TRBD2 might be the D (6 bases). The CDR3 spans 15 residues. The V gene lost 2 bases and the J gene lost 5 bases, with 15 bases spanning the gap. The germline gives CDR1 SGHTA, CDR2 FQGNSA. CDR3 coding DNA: TGTGCCAGCAGCTTACGGGACTGGGGTTTTGAGACCCAGTACTTC. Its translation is CASSLRDWGFETQYF.

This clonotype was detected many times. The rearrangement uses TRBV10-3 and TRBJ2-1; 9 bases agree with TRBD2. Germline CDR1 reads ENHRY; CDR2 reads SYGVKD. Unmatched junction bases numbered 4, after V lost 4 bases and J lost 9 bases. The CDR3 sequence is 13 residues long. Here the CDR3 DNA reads TGTGCCATCAGTGCAGGGACTAGCCTTGAGCAGTTCTTC. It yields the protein CAISAGTSLEQFF.

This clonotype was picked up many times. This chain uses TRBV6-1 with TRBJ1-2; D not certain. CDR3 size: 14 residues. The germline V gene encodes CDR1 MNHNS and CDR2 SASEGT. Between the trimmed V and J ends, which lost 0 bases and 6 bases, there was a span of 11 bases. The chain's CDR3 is CASSEAGRVHGYTF. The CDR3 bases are TGTGCCAGCAGTGAAGCAGGGAGGGTCCATGGCTACACCTTC.

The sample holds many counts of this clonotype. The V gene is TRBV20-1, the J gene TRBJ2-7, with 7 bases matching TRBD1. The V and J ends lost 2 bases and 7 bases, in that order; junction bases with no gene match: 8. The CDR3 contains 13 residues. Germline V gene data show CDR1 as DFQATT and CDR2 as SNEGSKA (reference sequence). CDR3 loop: CSARMLGGEEQYF. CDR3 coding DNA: TGCAGTGCTAGAATGCTAGGGGGCGAAGAGCAGTACTTC.

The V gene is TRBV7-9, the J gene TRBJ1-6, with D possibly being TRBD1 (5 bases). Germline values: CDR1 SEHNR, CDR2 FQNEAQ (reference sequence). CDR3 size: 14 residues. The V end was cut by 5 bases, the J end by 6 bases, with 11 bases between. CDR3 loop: CASSLREPNSPLHF. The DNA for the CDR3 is TGTGCCAGCAGCCTCAGGGAGCCTAATTCACCCCTCCACTTT.

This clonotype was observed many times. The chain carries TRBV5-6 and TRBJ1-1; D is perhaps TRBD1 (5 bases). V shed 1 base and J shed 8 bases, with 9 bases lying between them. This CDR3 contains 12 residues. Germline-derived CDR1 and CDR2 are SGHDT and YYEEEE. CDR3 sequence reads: CASSLLDSEAFF. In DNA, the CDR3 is TGTGCCAGCAGCTTGCTTGACAGCGAAGCTTTCTTT.

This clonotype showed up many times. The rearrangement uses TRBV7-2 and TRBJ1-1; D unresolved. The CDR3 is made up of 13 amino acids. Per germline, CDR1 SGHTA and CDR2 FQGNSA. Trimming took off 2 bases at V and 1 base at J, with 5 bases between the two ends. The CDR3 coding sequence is TGTGCCAGCAGCTTATCGGCGAACACTGAAGCTTTCTTT. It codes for CASSLSANTEAFF.

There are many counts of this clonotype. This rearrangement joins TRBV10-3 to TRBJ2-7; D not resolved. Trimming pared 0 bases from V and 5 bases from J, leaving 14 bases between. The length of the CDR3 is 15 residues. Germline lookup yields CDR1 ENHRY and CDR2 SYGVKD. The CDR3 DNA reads TGTGCCATCAGTGAGTCGTGGGGTTTTAAGGACGAGCAGTACTTC. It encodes CAISESWGFKDEQYF.

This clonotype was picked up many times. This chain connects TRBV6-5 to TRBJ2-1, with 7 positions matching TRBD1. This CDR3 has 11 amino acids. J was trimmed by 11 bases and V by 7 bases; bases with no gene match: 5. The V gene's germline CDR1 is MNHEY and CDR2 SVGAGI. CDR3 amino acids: CASKRQGKQFF. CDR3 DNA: TGTGCCAGCAAGAGACAGGGAAAGCAGTTCTTC.

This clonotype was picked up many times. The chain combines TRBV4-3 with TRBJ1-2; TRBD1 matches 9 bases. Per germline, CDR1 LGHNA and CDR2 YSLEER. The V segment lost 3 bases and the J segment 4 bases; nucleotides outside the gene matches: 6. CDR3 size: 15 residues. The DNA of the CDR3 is TGCGCCAGCAGCCAGAACGGACAGGGGAGCTATGGCTACACCTTC. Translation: CASSQNGQGSYGYTF.

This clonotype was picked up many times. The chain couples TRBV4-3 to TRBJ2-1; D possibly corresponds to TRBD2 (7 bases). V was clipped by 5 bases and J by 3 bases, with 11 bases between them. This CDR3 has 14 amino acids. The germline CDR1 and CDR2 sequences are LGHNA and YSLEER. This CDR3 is CASSLRGGYNEQFF. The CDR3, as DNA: TGCGCCAGCAGCTTAAGGGGGGGCTACAATGAGCAGTTCTTC.

CDR3 bases: TGTGCCAGCAGCCAAGAGGGGGGCCACTCCTACGAGCAGTACTTC. Translating it yields CASSQEGGHSYEQYF. The chain recombines TRBV3-2 with TRBJ2-7; the D segment call TRBD1 is taken from the table without a DNA check. TRBV3-2 is deemed a pseudogene. CDR3 size: 15 residues.

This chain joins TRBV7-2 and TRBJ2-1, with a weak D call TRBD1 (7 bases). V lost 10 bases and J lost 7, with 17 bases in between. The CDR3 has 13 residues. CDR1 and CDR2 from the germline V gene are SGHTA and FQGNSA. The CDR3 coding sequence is TGTGCCACCGCAGGGGGGTTAGGGAATGAGCAGTTCTTC. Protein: CATAGGLGNEQFF.

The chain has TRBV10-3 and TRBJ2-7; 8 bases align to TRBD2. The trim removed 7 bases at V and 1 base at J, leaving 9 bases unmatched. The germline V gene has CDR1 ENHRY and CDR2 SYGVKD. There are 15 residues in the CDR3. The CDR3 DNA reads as TGTGCCATCAAGTCGGAGCGGGAGTTTTCCTACGAGCAGTACTTC. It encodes CAIKSEREFSYEQYF.

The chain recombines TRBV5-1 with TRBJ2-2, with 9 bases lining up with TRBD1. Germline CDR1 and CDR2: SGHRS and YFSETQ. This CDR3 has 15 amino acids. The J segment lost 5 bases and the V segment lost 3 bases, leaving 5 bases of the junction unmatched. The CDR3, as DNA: TGCGCCAGCAGCTCGGACAGGGGAGGAACCGGGGAGCTGTTTTTT. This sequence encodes CASSSDRGGTGELFF.

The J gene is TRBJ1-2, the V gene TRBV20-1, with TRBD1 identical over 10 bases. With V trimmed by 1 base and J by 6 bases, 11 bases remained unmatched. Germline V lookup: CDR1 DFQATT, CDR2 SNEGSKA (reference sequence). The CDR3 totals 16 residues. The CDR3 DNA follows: TGCAGTGCTAGAGCGATAATGGGACAGGGGAGGAATGGCTACACCTTC. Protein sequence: CSARAIMGQGRNGYTF.

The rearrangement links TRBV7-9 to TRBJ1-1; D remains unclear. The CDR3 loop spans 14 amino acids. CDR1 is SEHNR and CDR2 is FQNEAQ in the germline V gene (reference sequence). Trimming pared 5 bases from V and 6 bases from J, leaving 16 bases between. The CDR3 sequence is CASSPADGLAEAFF. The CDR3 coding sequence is TGTGCCAGCAGCCCGGCGGACGGCTTGGCTGAAGCTTTCTTT.

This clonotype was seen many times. The CDR3 is CSARPLRETSTDTQYF. The CDR3 DNA sequence: TGCAGTGCTAGGCCCCTCCGGGAGACGAGCACAGATACGCAGTATTTT. This chain uses TRBV20-1 with TRBJ2-3; tentative D call: TRBD2 (6 bases). The germline V gene has CDR1 DFQATT and CDR2 SNEGSKA (reference sequence). CDR3 size: 16 residues. Trimming stripped 3 bases from V and 0 bases from J, with 16 bases between.